A selection of T cell receptor beta chains follows, all from one sample in a study of blood T cells in healthy people across ages. TCRdb reprocessed the 5' RACE reads with MiXCR, giving one entry per CDR3 protein. The sample includes 1.5 million to 2 million distinct CDR3 sequences, roughly 30% of them seen just once. The sequenced sample was blood. The origin of the receptors is a woman aged 25 to 39 in good health. Both conserved end residues are part of each CDR3. A D gene is named only where the DNA matches it firmly. A row's size may be missing; if present it is once, few, many or a size class.

D,J,size,V,CDR3,DNA
.,TRBJ1-2,few,TRBV6-5,CASSTTSAGNYGYTF,TGTGCCAGCAGTACCACATCAGCGGGTAACTATGGCTACACCTTC
TRBD1,TRBJ2-7,few,TRBV6-6,CASSSPGTGQYEQYF,TGTGCCAGCAGTTCCCCCGGGACAGGGCAGTACGAGCAGTACTTC
TRBD1,TRBJ2-1,few,TRBV15,CATSRARTGRNEQFF,TGTGCCACCAGCAGAGCTAGGACAGGGCGAAATGAGCAGTTCTTC
TRBD1,TRBJ2-1,many,TRBV20-1,CSALWTGRFDEQFF,TGCAGTGCCCTATGGACAGGGAGGTTCGATGAGCAGTTCTTC
TRBD2,TRBJ2-1,few,TRBV11-2,CASSATGTSTHEQFF,TGTGCCAGCAGTGCTACCGGGACTAGCACCCATGAGCAGTTCTTC
.,TRBJ2-2,.,TRBV20-1,CSARDPQANTGELFF,TGCAGTGCTAGAGATCCGCAGGCTAACACCGGGGAGCTGTTTTTT
.,TRBJ2-7,many,TRBV20-1,CSAKLQGSYEQYF,TGCAGTGCTAAGTTGCAGGGCTCCTACGAGCAGTACTTC
.,TRBJ1-1,.,TRBV12-3/TRBV12-4,CASSRTGIIAFF,TGTGCCAGCAGCCGAACAGGGATCATAGCTTTCTTT
.,TRBJ2-1,few,TRBV12-3/TRBV12-4,CASSLRLGSDEQFF,TGTGCCAGCAGTTTGCGACTAGGGTCCGATGAGCAGTTCTTC
.,TRBJ2-7,many,TRBV10-3,CAISDFGQGFVNEQYF,TGTGCCATCAGTGACTTTGGGCAGGGTTTCGTGAACGAGCAGTACTTC
.,TRBJ2-3,.,TRBV12-3/TRBV12-4,CASSLGLKGDTQYF,TGTGCCAGCAGTTTAGGGCTGAAGGGGGATACGCAGTATTTT
.,TRBJ2-2,.,TRBV29-1,CSVGAGTGELFF,TGCAGCGTGGGCGCCGGCACCGGGGAGCTGTTTTTT
.,TRBJ1-2,.,TRBV4-3,CASSQGFRDTEYGYTF,TGCGCCAGCAGCCAAGGGTTCCGGGACACTGAATATGGCTACACCTTC
TRBD2,TRBJ2-7,.,TRBV27,CASRGGVPSEQYF,TGTGCCAGCAGGGGGGGGGTCCCGTCGGAGCAGTACTTC
.,TRBJ2-7,few,TRBV6-2/TRBV6-3,CASRSQGIQFYEQYF,TGTGCCAGCAGATCCCAGGGAATTCAATTCTACGAGCAGTACTTC
.,TRBJ2-5,many,TRBV15,CATSRGTEETQYF,TGTGCCACCAGCAGAGGGACAGAAGAGACCCAGTACTTC
TRBD2,TRBJ2-4,many,TRBV2,CASSEFSGPENIQYF,TGTGCCAGCAGTGAGTTTAGCGGGCCCGAAAACATTCAGTACTTC
.,TRBJ2-7,.,TRBV7-2,CASSPLETYEQYF,TGTGCCAGCAGCCCTCTAGAAACCTACGAGCAGTACTTC
.,TRBJ1-5,.,TRBV30,CAWSPEGGQPQHF,TGTGCCTGGAGTCCGGAGGGGGGGCAGCCCCAGCATTTT
TRBD1,TRBJ2-7,.,TRBV3-1,CASSPRRGQGEPEQYF,TGTGCCAGCAGCCCGCGTCGGGGACAGGGGGAGCCCGAGCAGTACTTC
TRBD2,TRBJ2-5,few,TRBV24-1,CATSDVRGGETQYF,TGTGCCACCAGTGATGTGCGGGGGGGGGAGACCCAGTACTTC
.,TRBJ2-5,once,TRBV7-9,CASSSPETGLETQYF,TGTGCCAGCAGCTCACCCGAGACAGGTCTTGAGACCCAGTACTTC
TRBD1,TRBJ2-1,.,TRBV7-2,CASRDRGNSYNEQFF,TGTGCCAGCAGGGACAGGGGAAATTCCTACAATGAGCAGTTCTTC
.,TRBJ1-1,.,TRBV27,CASSSAGRRTEAFF,TGTGCCAGCAGTTCGGCAGGGAGAAGAACTGAAGCTTTCTTT
TRBD1,TRBJ2-3,.,TRBV5-1,CASTPTQGLSTDTQYF,TGCGCCAGCACCCCAACACAGGGGTTAAGCACAGATACGCAGTATTTT
.,TRBJ2-7,few,TRBV3-1,CASSDGRLSSYEQYF,TGTGCCAGCAGCGATGGACGGTTGAGCTCCTACGAGCAGTACTTC
.,TRBJ1-4,.,TRBV3-1,CASSSPDGREKLFF,TGTGCCAGCAGCTCCCCGGACGGACGCGAAAAACTGTTTTTT
.,TRBJ1-3,.,TRBV9,CASRGASGNTIYF,TGTGCCAGCAGAGGGGCCTCTGGAAACACCATATATTTT